The sequence of this T cell receptor (beta chain) was determined in a study of post-analysis software for immune sequencing data. Study at large: Included courses were relapsing-remitting and secondary progressive multiple sclerosis; progressive-relapsing multiple sclerosis was also included.

Findings and limits, study-wide: Among multiple sclerosis patients, normalized Chao1 diversity was significantly below that of controls. TRBV segments more frequent in patients than in controls numbered several and included TRBV5-6, TRBV5-1 and TRBV20-1. F measure showed strong co-clustering of same-batch samples.

The library was made from cDNA and included unique molecular identifiers. The source material, roughly 0.9 to 11 million T cells, gave rise to 500,000 or so cDNA molecules. TCRdb processed the PCR reads anew with MiXCR; each CDR3 protein has one entry. The repertoire has approximately 260,000 distinct CDR3 sequences, approximately 34% of them found once; the top ten carry around 5%. With regard to this clonotype: Its antigen is not identified.

The CDR3 is 19 amino acids. J was trimmed by 1 base and V by 3 bases; bases with no gene match: 13. From germline, CDR1 is KGHSH and CDR2 LQKENI. Sequenced input: blood. V and J are TRBV18 and TRBJ2-3; 10 bases match TRBD1. This TCR came from a girl aged 5 to 17 with multiple sclerosis. CDR3 region: CASSPSPGTGAVGTDTQYF. Written as DNA, the CDR3 is TGTGCCAGCTCACCTTCTCCCGGGACAGGGGCTGTCGGCACAGATACGCAGTATTTT.